This T cell receptor (beta chain) is drawn from a study of T-cell reconstitution after alpha-beta-depleted transplantation in children. Preparation of the TCRbeta library used unique molecular identifiers. TCRdb redid the calling of the PCR reads with MiXCR, one entry per CDR3 protein. The sample carries about 310,000 distinct CDR3 sequences, around 25% recorded once. The table lists this clonotype with a few counts. V shed 3 bases, J shed 4 bases, and the junction held 9 bases outside the gene matches. The CDR3 loop spans 17 amino acids. Germline CDR1 and CDR2: SEHNR and FQNEAQ (reference sequence). The TCR comes from a male patient younger than 18 who had a stem cell transplant for acute lymphoblastic leukemia, so the T cells may come from the graft donor. This sequence joins TRBV7-9 and TRBJ2-2; 9 bases are a match to TRBD2. The sample was PBMCs, mostly from graft donor cells, taken 180 days after TCRalphabeta/CD19-depleted stem cell transplant. CDR3 coding DNA: TGTGCCAGCAGCTTCTGGGTAGCGGGAGAAAGCACCGGGGAGCTGTTTTTT. Protein: CASSFWVAGESTGELFF.